Below, 9 T cell receptor beta chains from the same sample are listed, as sequenced in a study of blood T cell repertoires in COVID-19. Only in-frame clones appear in the TCRdb table, and some are missing; sequencing was by immunoSEQ multiplex PCR. The data show around 92,000 clones, with around 84% seen just once and 13% held by the top ten. The sample taken for sequencing was peripheral blood. The receptors originated from a woman aged 55 to 70 in a cohort sampled during active or convalescent COVID-19.

V is TRBV3-1 (or the pseudogene TRBV3-2) and J is TRBJ1-6; 9 bases fit TRBD1. CDR1 is LGHDT and CDR2 is YNNKEL in the germline V gene (reference sequence). The trim removed 3 bases at V and 10 bases at J, leaving 4 bases unmatched. This CDR3 spans 14 amino acids. The CDR3 region is CASSQRTGASPLHF. In nucleotides, the CDR3 is TGTGCCAGCAGCCAGCGGACAGGGGCATCACCCCTCCACTTT.

V is TRBV5-1 and J is TRBJ2-5; D is undetermined. V was trimmed by 4 bases and J by 2 bases, leaving 3 bases between them. This CDR3 is 11 amino acids long. Germline V gives CDR1 SGHRS, CDR2 YFSETQ. The CDR3 spells CASSLQETQYF. The CDR3 DNA is TGCGCCAGCAGCCTGCAAGAGACCCAGTACTTC.

The chain is built from TRBV28 and TRBJ1-2, with TRBD1 identical over 9 bases. Germline V gene sequence: CDR1 MDHEN, CDR2 SYDVKM. The CDR3 is made up of 14 amino acids. V shed 4 bases, J shed 2 bases, and the junction held 2 bases outside the gene matches. The CDR3: CASSSGTGNYGYTF. The CDR3 bases are TGTGCCAGCAGTTCCGGGACAGGGAACTATGGCTACACCTTC.

V is TRBV28 and J is TRBJ2-2, with TRBD2 identical over 7 bases. After removal of 6 bases from V and 0 bases from J, the junction contained 4 bases not matched to a gene. Per germline, CDR1 MDHEN and CDR2 SYDVKM. CDR3 size: 15 residues. CDR3: CASSLGRPNTGELFF. CDR3 nucleotides: TGTGCCAGCAGCCTCGGGAGGCCGAACACCGGGGAGCTGTTTTTT.

The chain combines TRBV5-1 with TRBJ2-1; D gene uncertain. Trimming cost V 3 bases and J 0 bases, with 19 bases left between them. The CDR3 totals 18 residues. Germline V lookup: CDR1 SGHRS, CDR2 YFSETQ. DNA for the CDR3: TGCGCCAGCAGCTACCGCCCCGCGTCCCTGAGCTCCTACAATGAGCAGTTCTTC. It encodes CASSYRPASLSSYNEQFF.

The V gene is TRBV11-2, the J gene TRBJ1-6; 8 positions agree with TRBD1. With 5 bases clipped from V and 0 bases from J, the junction kept 3 bases outside the gene matches. This CDR3 is 16 amino acids long. Germline CDR1 is SGHAT and CDR2 is FQNNGV. The CDR3 region has the DNA TGTGCCAGCAGCCGGACAGGGAGCTCCTATAATTCACCCCTCCACTTT. Translated, it gives CASSRTGSSYNSPLHF.

This chain's CDR3 is CSVGDRLGGYTF. The DNA of the CDR3 is TGCAGCGTTGGGGACAGGCTAGGGGGCTACACCTTC. The chain combines TRBV29-1 with TRBJ1-2; TRBD1 matches at 8 bases. CDR3 size: 12 residues. V lost 4 bases to trimming and J lost 8 bases; unmatched junction nucleotides: 6. The germline CDR1 and CDR2 sequences are SQVTM and ANQGSEA.

The CDR3 region has the DNA TGCGCCAGCAGCTACGCCGGGACAGGGAACACCGGGGAGCTGTTTTTT. Its translation: CASSYAGTGNTGELFF. This sequence joins TRBV5-1 and TRBJ2-2; 8 nucleotides line up with TRBD1. Unmatched junction bases numbered 5, after V lost 3 bases and J lost 1 base. The V gene's germline CDR1 is SGHRS and CDR2 YFSETQ. The CDR3 loop spans 16 amino acids.

The chain links TRBV5-1 to TRBJ2-1; weak D call: TRBD1 (6 bases). Germline V gene lookup returns CDR1 SGHRS and CDR2 YFSETQ. This CDR3 region has 15 residues. The V gene lost 2 bases and the J gene lost 2 bases, with 11 bases spanning the gap. The CDR3: CASSLGQPPYNEQFF. CDR3 nucleotides: TGCGCCAGCAGCTTAGGACAGCCGCCCTACAATGAGCAGTTCTTC.